Each of the 24 T cell receptor beta chains below was sequenced from the same sample in a study of cytomegalovirus exposure and HLA in healthy donors. Vbeta (60) and Jbeta (13) primers were used in the PCR. The method was immunoSEQ multiplex PCR; TCRdb's version includes in-frame clones alone and lacks a portion of them. The sample carries some 170,000 clones, 65% to 80% recorded once. The sample taken for sequencing was PBMCs. All receptors derive from a man aged 35 to 55 in good health and CMV-seronegative.

This clone appeared once. The rearrangement links TRBV6-5 to TRBJ1-2, with 9 nucleotides matching TRBD1. Per the germline V gene, CDR1 is MNHEY and CDR2 is SVGAGI. After removal of 0 bases from V and 6 bases from J, the junction contained 8 bases not matched to a gene. The CDR3 contains 16 residues. The DNA of the CDR3 is TGTGCCAGCAGTTACTCGATGTCGGACAGGGGAGATGGCTACACCTTC. Translated: CASSYSMSDRGDGYTF.

The chain combines TRBV27 with TRBJ1-2, with D perhaps TRBD1 (6 bases). The CDR3 contains 14 residues. Germline loops: CDR1 MNHEY, CDR2 SMNVEV (reference sequence). V was cut by 5 bases and J by 7 bases, with 17 bases left in between. The CDR3 reads CASSRGAPLLGYTF. The CDR3 nucleotides read TGTGCCAGCAGTCGGGGGGCCCCTTTGCTTGGCTACACCTTC.

V usage is TRBV13 and J usage is TRBJ2-2; TRBD1 aligns across 7 bases. This CDR3 spans 14 amino acids. Germline V CDR1 and CDR2: PRHDT, FYEKMQ (reference sequence). After removal of 6 bases from V and 1 base from J, the junction contained 2 bases not matched to a gene. The chain's CDR3 is CASSSGGNTGELFF. The DNA for the CDR3 is TGTGCCAGCAGTTCAGGGGGGAACACCGGGGAGCTGTTTTTT.

The chain employs TRBV4-1 and TRBJ2-3; 7 nucleotides agree with TRBD2. Germline assignment: CDR1 MGHRA and CDR2 YSYEKL. Trimming cost V 3 bases and J 2 bases; bases outside gene matches: 5. This CDR3 is 15 amino acids long. CDR3: CASSQEAGLTDTQYF. CDR3 in DNA: TGCGCCAGCAGCCAGGAAGCGGGACTCACAGATACGCAGTATTTT.

This clone was found a few times. In the same sample, other DNA sequences code for this CDR3. This rearrangement joins TRBV5-1 to TRBJ2-5; D perhaps matches TRBD2 (5 bases). The CDR3 runs 14 residues. The germline gives CDR1 SGHRS, CDR2 YFSETQ. Trimming pared 0 bases from V and 2 bases from J, leaving 8 bases between. The CDR3 reads CASSLVSGQETQYF. The CDR3 DNA reads as TGCGCCAGCAGCTTGGTCAGCGGTCAAGAGACCCAGTACTTC.

The rearrangement joins TRBV7-8 to TRBJ2-3; 9 bases align to TRBD2. V was clipped by 3 bases and J by 3 bases; unmatched bases: 7. This CDR3 contains 16 residues. Germline lookup yields CDR1 SGHVS and CDR2 FQNEAQ. Written as DNA, the CDR3 is TGTGCCAGCAGCTTTGGTGCGGGGGGGCCTACAGATACGCAGTATTTT. Translation gives CASSFGAGGPTDTQYF.

This chain joins TRBV15 and TRBJ1-6, with unresolved D. The germline V gene has CDR1 LNHNV and CDR2 YYDKDF (reference sequence). This CDR3 has 14 amino acids. Trimming stripped 5 bases from V and 0 bases from J, with 5 bases between. The CDR3 DNA sequence: TGTGCCACCAGCGGGAGCTCCTATAATTCACCCCTCCACTTT. Residues: CATSGSSYNSPLHF.

This chain's CDR3 is CASSSRLAGYHEQYF. The CDR3 coding sequence is TGTGCCAGCAGTTCCCGACTAGCGGGCTATCACGAGCAGTACTTC. The chain recombines TRBV28 with TRBJ2-7, with 10 bases identical to TRBD2. This CDR3 is 15 amino acids long. Germline V gene data show CDR1 as MDHEN and CDR2 as SYDVKM. V was clipped by 4 bases and J by 5 bases; unmatched bases: 8.

The chain combines TRBV6-6 with TRBJ2-2; a possible D gene is TRBD1 (5 bases). CDR1 MNHNY and CDR2 SVGAGI come from the germline V gene (reference sequence). Trimming pared 7 bases from V and 3 bases from J, leaving 12 bases between. CDR3 length equals 14 residues. CDR3 coding DNA: TGTGCCAGCACCTCGGAAGGGGACACCGGGGAGCTGTTTTTT. Its protein product is CASTSEGDTGELFF.

V gene TRBV2 combines with J gene TRBJ2-7, with 9 bases matching TRBD1. The junction had 8 bases not matched to a gene; V was cut back by 3 bases and J by 2 bases. The CDR3 has 16 residues. CDR1 and CDR2 (germline): SNHLY, FYNNEI. Here the CDR3 DNA reads TGTGCCAGCAGTGACCTTCCCGGGGACAGGGCCTACGAGCAGTACTTC. It codes for CASSDLPGDRAYEQYF.

The chain uses TRBV10-3 and TRBJ2-7, with TRBD1 matching over 8 bases. The CDR3 spans 14 residues. The V and J ends lost 6 bases and 4 bases, in that order; junction bases with no gene match: 8. Germline CDR1 and CDR2: ENHRY and SYGVKD. As DNA, the CDR3 is TGTGCCATCAGCCTCGACAGGGGCCCATACGAGCAGTACTTC. Translating it yields CAISLDRGPYEQYF.

The chain couples TRBV6-5 to TRBJ2-2, with 8 bases that match TRBD1. The CDR3 loop spans 14 amino acids. Germline V gene lookup returns CDR1 MNHEY and CDR2 SVGAGI. V trimming: 7 bases; J trimming: 8 bases; junction bases outside the gene matches: 9. The DNA of the CDR3 is TGTGCCAGCAAGATTCAGGGGGCATTAGGGGAGCTGTTTTTT. Protein product: CASKIQGALGELFF.

V usage is TRBV10-3 and J usage is TRBJ1-2; D is unresolved. The ends were cut back, 2 bases at V and 4 bases at J, with 8 bases in the middle. Per germline, CDR1 ENHRY and CDR2 SYGVKD. The CDR3 consists of 13 residues. The CDR3, as DNA: TGTGCCATCAGTGAGCCCGAACTCTATGGCTACACCTTC. Protein: CAISEPELYGYTF.

V is TRBV5-6 and J is TRBJ2-7, with 8 nucleotides matching TRBD1. The trim removed 4 bases at V and 4 bases at J, leaving 10 bases unmatched. The CDR3 runs 15 residues. Germline V gene lookup returns CDR1 SGHDT and CDR2 YYEEEE. CDR3: CASSLGQGPLYEQYF. The CDR3 DNA is TGTGCCAGCAGCCTCGGACAGGGCCCTCTTTACGAGCAGTACTTC.

J is TRBJ2-5 and V is TRBV7-9, with TRBD1 matching 7 bases. After removal of 5 bases from V and 4 bases from J, the junction contained 4 bases not matched to a gene. Looked up from germline, CDR1 is SEHNR and CDR2 is FQNEAQ (reference sequence). The CDR3 has 13 residues. The CDR3 region is CASSVTGLETQYF. As DNA, the CDR3 is TGTGCCAGCAGCGTGACAGGGCTAGAGACCCAGTACTTC.

CDR3 sequence reads: CASTTGGNNEKLFF. The CDR3 DNA reads as TGTGCCAGTACCACGGGCGGGAATAATGAAAAACTGTTTTTT. The V gene is TRBV19, the J gene TRBJ1-4; D is undetermined. This CDR3 comprises 14 residues. Per the germline V gene, CDR1 is LNHDA and CDR2 is SQIVND (reference sequence). V lost 7 bases, J lost 4 bases, and 13 bases lay in between.

This chain joins TRBV6-5 and TRBJ2-7, with D possibly TRBD2 on 6 matching bases. The CDR3 spans 15 residues. The V end was cut by 6 bases, the J end by 3 bases, with 18 bases between. Germline V lookup: CDR1 MNHEY, CDR2 SVGAGI. The CDR3 reads CASRNAGLQRYEQYF. For the CDR3, the DNA is TGTGCCAGCAGAAACGCGGGACTTCAACGCTACGAGCAGTACTTC.

The chain recombines TRBV11-2 with TRBJ1-6, with D hard to call. With 2 bases removed from V and 6 bases from J, the gap between germline ends came to 5 bases. Germline V CDR1 and CDR2: SGHAT, FQNNGV. The CDR3 runs to 13 residues. CDR3 sequence (DNA): TGTGCCAGCAGCTTAAGAGCTAATTCACCCCTCCACTTT. Translation gives CASSLRANSPLHF.

V usage is TRBV4-1 and J usage is TRBJ2-7; D call uncertain. The CDR3 totals 15 residues. Per germline, CDR1 MGHRA and CDR2 YSYEKL. Deletions cut 0 bases from V and 5 bases from J, with 14 bases between. The CDR3 sequence: CASSQDDDPRNEQYF. DNA for the CDR3: TGCGCCAGCAGCCAAGATGACGACCCGAGGAACGAGCAGTACTTC.

V is TRBV10-3 and J is TRBJ1-2; weak D call: TRBD1 (6 bases). The V and J ends lost 0 bases and 8 bases respectively, with 16 bases between them. The CDR3 extends over 15 amino acids. Germline loops: CDR1 ENHRY, CDR2 SYGVKD. The chain's CDR3 is CAISESGQGWNGYTF. CDR3 nucleotides: TGTGCCATCAGTGAGTCGGGCCAGGGGTGGAACGGCTACACCTTC.

This clone came up once. The J gene is TRBJ2-1, the V gene TRBV6-5; possibly TRBD2 for D (6 bases). V was shortened by 6 bases and J by 0 bases, with 12 bases between the two germline ends. Per the germline V gene, CDR1 is MNHEY and CDR2 is SVGAGI. The CDR3 spans 15 residues. Written as DNA, the CDR3 is TGTGCCAGCAGCTTAAGCGGGTACTCCTACAATGAGCAGTTCTTC. It specifies CASSLSGYSYNEQFF.

This clone was found a few times. The chain uses TRBV28 and TRBJ2-7, with 7 nucleotides matching TRBD1. V shed 5 bases and J 3 bases; nucleotides not matched to a gene: 7. Germline V gene data show CDR1 as MDHEN and CDR2 as SYDVKM. The CDR3 consists of 14 residues. CDR3 region: CASSTSGQFYEQYF. DNA of the CDR3: TGTGCCAGCAGTACCTCGGGACAGTTCTACGAGCAGTACTTC. The complete variable domain, with remaining parts taken from reference TRBV28 and TRBJ2-7, reads DVKVTQSSRYLVKRTGEKVFLECVQDMDHENMFWYRQDPGLGLRLIYFSYDVKMKEKGDIPEGYSVSREKKERFSLILESASTNQTSMYLCASSTSGQFYEQYFGPGTRLTVT.

The chain joins TRBV6-4 to TRBJ2-5, with D tentatively TRBD2 (6 bases). Germline CDR1 and CDR2: MRHNA and SNTAGT. CDR3 length equals 17 residues. V was clipped by 3 bases and J by 5 bases, with 22 bases between them. CDR3 protein: CASSDSPPGLVTETQYF. CDR3 sequence (DNA): TGTGCCAGCAGTGATTCGCCCCCGGGACTGGTGACGGAGACCCAGTACTTC.

The chain has TRBV5-1 and TRBJ2-2; 9 bases fit TRBD1. CDR3 size: 14 residues. Germline loops: CDR1 SGHRS, CDR2 YFSETQ. The V segment lost 4 bases and the J segment 5 bases; nucleotides outside the gene matches: 3. The DNA of the CDR3 is TGCGCCAGCAGCACTGGACAGGGGACCGGGGAGCTGTTTTTT. Protein: CASSTGQGTGELFF.